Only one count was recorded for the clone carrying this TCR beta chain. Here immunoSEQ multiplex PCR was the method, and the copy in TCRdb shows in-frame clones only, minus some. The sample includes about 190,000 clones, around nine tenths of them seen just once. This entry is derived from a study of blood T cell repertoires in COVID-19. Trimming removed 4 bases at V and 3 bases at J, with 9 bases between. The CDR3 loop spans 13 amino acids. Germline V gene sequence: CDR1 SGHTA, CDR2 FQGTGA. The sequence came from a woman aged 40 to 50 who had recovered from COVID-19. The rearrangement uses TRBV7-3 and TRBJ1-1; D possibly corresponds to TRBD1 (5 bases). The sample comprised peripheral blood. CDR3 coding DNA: TGTGCCAGCAGCTCAGGGATGGACACTGAAGCTTTCTTT. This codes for CASSSGMDTEAFF. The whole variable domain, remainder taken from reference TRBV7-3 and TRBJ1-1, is GAGVSQTPSNKVTEKGKYVELRCDPISGHTALYWYRQSLGQGPEFLIYFQGTGAADDSGLPNDRFFAVRPEGSVSTLKIQRTERGDSAVYLCASSSGMDTEAFFGQGTRLTVV.